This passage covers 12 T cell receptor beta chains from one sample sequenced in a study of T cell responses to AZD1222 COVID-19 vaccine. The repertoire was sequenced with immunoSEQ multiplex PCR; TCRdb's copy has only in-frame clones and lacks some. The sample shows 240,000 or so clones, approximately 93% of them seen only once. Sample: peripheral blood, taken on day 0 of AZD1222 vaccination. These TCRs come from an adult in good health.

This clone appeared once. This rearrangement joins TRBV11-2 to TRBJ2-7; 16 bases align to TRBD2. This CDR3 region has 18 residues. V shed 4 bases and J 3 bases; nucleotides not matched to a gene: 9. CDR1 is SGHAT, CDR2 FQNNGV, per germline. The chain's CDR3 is CASSSGTSGRASHYEQYF. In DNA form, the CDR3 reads TGTGCCAGCAGCTCGGGGACTAGCGGGAGGGCCTCTCACTACGAGCAGTACTTC.

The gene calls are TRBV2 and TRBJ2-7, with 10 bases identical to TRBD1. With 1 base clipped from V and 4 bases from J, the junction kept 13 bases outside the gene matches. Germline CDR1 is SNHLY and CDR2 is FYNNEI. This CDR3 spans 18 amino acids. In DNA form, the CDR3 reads TGTGCCAGCAGTGAAGGCGGTGGTGGGACAGGGGTAAATTACGAGCAGTACTTC. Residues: CASSEGGGGTGVNYEQYF. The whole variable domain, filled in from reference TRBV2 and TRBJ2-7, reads EPEVTQTPSHQVTQMGQEVILRCVPISNHLYFYWYRQILGQKVEFLVSFYNNEISEKSEIFDDQFSVERPDGSNFTLKIRSTKLEDSAMYFCASSEGGGGTGVNYEQYFGPGTRLTVT.

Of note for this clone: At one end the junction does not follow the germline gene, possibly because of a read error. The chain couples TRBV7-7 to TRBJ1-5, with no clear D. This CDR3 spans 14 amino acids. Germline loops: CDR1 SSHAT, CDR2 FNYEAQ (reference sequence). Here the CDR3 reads CASSLGSPKKPQHF. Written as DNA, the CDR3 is TGTGCTAGCAGCTTAGGGTCCCCCAAGAAGCCCCAGCATTTT.

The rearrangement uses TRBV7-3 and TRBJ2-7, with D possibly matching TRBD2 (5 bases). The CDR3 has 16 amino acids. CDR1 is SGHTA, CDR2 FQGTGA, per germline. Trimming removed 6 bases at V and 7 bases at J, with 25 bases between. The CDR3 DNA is TGTGCCAGCAGACAACCAGTAGCCACCAGGAGGAAAGAGCAGTACTTC. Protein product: CASRQPVATRRKEQYF. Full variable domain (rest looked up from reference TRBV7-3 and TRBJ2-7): GAGVSQTPSNKVTEKGKYVELRCDPISGHTALYWYRQSLGQGPEFLIYFQGTGAADDSGLPNDRFFAVRPEGSVSTLKIQRTERGDSAVYLCASRQPVATRRKEQYFGPGTRLTVT.

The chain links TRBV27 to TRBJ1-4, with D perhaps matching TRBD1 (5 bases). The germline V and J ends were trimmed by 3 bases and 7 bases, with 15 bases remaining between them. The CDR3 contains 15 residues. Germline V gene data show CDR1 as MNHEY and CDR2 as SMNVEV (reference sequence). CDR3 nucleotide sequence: TGTGCCAGCAGTTTTCGGGGCAAAGTCGTTGAAAAACTGTTTTTT. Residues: CASSFRGKVVEKLFF.

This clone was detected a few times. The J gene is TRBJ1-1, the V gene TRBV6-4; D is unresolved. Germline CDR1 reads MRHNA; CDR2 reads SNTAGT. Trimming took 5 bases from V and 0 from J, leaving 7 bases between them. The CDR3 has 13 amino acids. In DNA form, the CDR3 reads TGTGCCAGCAGTCAGGACCTGAACACTGAAGCTTTCTTT. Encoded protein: CASSQDLNTEAFF.

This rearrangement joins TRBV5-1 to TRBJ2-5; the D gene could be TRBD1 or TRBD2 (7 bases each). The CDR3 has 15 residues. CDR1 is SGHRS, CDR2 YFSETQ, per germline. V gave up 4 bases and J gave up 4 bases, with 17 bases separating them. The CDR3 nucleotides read TGCGCCAGCAGCGTGACAGGGAGGGGTAGAGAGACCCAGTACTTC. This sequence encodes CASSVTGRGRETQYF.

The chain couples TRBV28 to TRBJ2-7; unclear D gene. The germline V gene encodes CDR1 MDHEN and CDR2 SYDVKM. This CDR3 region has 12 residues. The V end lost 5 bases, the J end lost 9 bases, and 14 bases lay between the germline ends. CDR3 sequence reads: CASSNFARPQYF. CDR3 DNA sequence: TGTGCCAGCAGTAACTTTGCCCGACCGCAGTACTTC.

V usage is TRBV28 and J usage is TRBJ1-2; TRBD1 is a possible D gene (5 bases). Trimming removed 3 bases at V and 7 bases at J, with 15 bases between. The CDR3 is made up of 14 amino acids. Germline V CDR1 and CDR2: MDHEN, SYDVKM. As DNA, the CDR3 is TGTGCCAGCAGTTTTTCGGGGGGGAAGTTTGGCTACACCTTC. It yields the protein CASSFSGGKFGYTF.

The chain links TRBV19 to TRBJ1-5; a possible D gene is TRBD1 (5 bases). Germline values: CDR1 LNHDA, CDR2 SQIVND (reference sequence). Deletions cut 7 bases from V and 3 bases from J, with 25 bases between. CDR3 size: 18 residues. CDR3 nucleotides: TGTGCCAGTACCCACCGGGGATCTAACCCTGGGGCCAATCAGCCCCAGCATTTT. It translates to CASTHRGSNPGANQPQHF.

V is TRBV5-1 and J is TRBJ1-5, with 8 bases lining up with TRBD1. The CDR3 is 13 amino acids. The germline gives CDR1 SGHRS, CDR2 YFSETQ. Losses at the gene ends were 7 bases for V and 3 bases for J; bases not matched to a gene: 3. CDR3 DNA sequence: TGCGCCAGCCCGGACAGGGTCAATCAGCCCCAGCATTTT. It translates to CASPDRVNQPQHF.

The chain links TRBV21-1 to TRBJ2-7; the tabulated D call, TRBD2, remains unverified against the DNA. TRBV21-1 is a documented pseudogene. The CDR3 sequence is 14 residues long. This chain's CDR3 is CALQEGLSSYEQYF. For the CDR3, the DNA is TGTGCCTTGCAGGAGGGGCTGAGCTCCTACGAGCAGTACTTC.